One sample yielded the 19 T cell receptor beta chains listed below, sequenced in a study of blood T cell repertoires in COVID-19. The data were produced by immunoSEQ multiplex PCR, yet TCRdb's version contains in-frame clones alone and is incomplete. The sample includes tens of thousands of clones, about four fifths of them seen just once. Sequencing used peripheral blood. These receptors were taken from a woman in her sixties or seventies with acute or convalescent COVID-19.

The chain has TRBV27 and TRBJ2-3; D perhaps matches TRBD2 (5 bases). CDR3 size: 13 residues. CDR1 and CDR2 (germline): MNHEY, SMNVEV (reference sequence). V was shortened by 5 bases and J by 8 bases, with 14 bases between the two germline ends. The CDR3 region is CASSPPGLVTQYF. The CDR3 bases are TGTGCCAGCAGTCCCCCTGGACTCGTTACGCAGTATTTT.

This clone came up a few times. This chain uses TRBV5-8 with TRBJ1-5; no clear D gene. V lost 4 bases to trimming and J lost 7 bases, with 12 bases between them. This CDR3 is 13 amino acids long. Germline CDR1 SGHTS, CDR2 YDEGEE. The CDR3 DNA reads as TGTGCCAGCAGCCCTGTCGGCGGACAGCCCCAGCATTTT. This translates into CASSPVGGQPQHF.

The chain carries TRBV24-1 and TRBJ2-3, with D tentatively TRBD1 (6 bases). This CDR3 has 14 amino acids. The germline V and J ends were trimmed by 2 bases and 6 bases, with 11 bases remaining between them. Germline lookup yields CDR1 KGHDR and CDR2 SFDVKD. This CDR3 reads CATSDSGVADTQYF. The CDR3 region has the DNA TGTGCCACCAGTGATTCAGGGGTGGCGGATACGCAGTATTTT.

In its sample, this clone was seen a few times. The genes are TRBV5-1 and TRBJ2-2; D ambiguous. In germline, CDR1 is SGHRS, CDR2 YFSETQ. The CDR3 covers 12 residues. Trimming removed 6 bases from V and 2 bases from J, with 5 bases in between. The CDR3 reads CASTLNTGELFF. CDR3 coding DNA: TGCGCCAGCACTCTAAACACCGGGGAGCTGTTTTTT.

The J gene is TRBJ1-2, the V gene TRBV29-1, with a tentative D call TRBD1 (6 bases). V gave up 7 bases and J gave up 2 bases, with 11 bases separating them. The CDR3 is 12 residues long. Germline V gene data show CDR1 as SQVTM and CDR2 as ANQGSEA. CDR3 region: CSERGQNYGYTF. In DNA, the CDR3 is TGCAGCGAGAGGGGACAAAACTATGGCTACACCTTC. The whole variable domain, remainder taken from reference TRBV29-1 and TRBJ1-2, is SAVISQKPSRDICQRGTSLTIQCQVDSQVTMMFWYRQQPGQSLTLIATANQGSEATYESGFVIDKFPISRPNLTFSTLTVSNMSPEDSSIYLCSERGQNYGYTFGSGTRLTVV.

This clone was counted many times. V usage is TRBV21-1 and J usage is TRBJ1-2; TRBD1 reflects the table's D call only, with no check against the DNA. TRBV21-1 is deemed a pseudogene. CDR3 length: 19 residues. The CDR3, as DNA: TGTGCCAGCAGCGCGGCCCGGACAGGGGAAGAGCCAGCTAACTATGGCTACACCTTC. Its translation: CASSAARTGEEPANYGYTF.

This chain links TRBV7-9 with TRBJ1-2, with TRBD1 matching 9 bases. This CDR3 has 12 amino acids. V was clipped by 8 bases and J by 7 bases; unmatched bases: 5. Germline CDR1 SEHNR, CDR2 FQNEAQ (reference sequence). The CDR3 coding sequence is TGTGCCAGCGGGGACAGGGCCCCTGGCTACACCTTC. The encoded protein is CASGDRAPGYTF. The full variable domain, completed using reference TRBV7-9 and TRBJ1-2, is DTGVSQNPRHKITKRGQNVTFRCDPISEHNRLYWYRQTLGQGPEFLTYFQNEAQLEKSRLLSDRFSAERPKGSFSTLEIQRTEQGDSAMYLCASGDRAPGYTFGSGTRLTVV.

This clone was seen more than once but under ten times. V gene TRBV11-3 combines with J gene TRBJ1-2, with 9 bases identical to TRBD1. The V gene end was trimmed by 6 bases and the J gene end by 1 base; junction bases not matched to a gene: 9. CDR1 SGHNT and CDR2 YENEEA come from the germline V gene. The CDR3 consists of 16 residues. CDR3 protein: CASSGAGTGNNYGYTF. For the CDR3, the DNA is TGTGCCAGCAGTGGAGCCGGGACAGGGAATAACTATGGCTACACCTTC.

This clone was observed a single time. The rearrangement joins TRBV5-5 to TRBJ2-7; weak D call: TRBD1 (6 bases). The CDR3 is made up of 16 amino acids. Germline V gives CDR1 SGHKS, CDR2 YYEKEE (reference sequence). V was shortened by 4 bases and J by 0 bases, with 17 bases between the two germline ends. The CDR3, as DNA: TGTGCCAGCAGCCCCGGGACAAGCGTTTACTCCTACGAGCAGTACTTC. Its translation: CASSPGTSVYSYEQYF. The whole variable domain, remainder taken from reference TRBV5-5 and TRBJ2-7, is DAGVTQSPTHLIKTRGQQVTLRCSPISGHKSVSWYQQVLGQGPQFIFQYYEKEERGRGNFPDRFSARQFPNYSSELNVNALLLGDSALYLCASSPGTSVYSYEQYFGPGTRLTVT.

This chain joins TRBV18 and TRBJ2-7, with no clear D. V was cut by 1 base and J by 0 bases, with 7 bases left in between. Germline CDR1 reads KGHSH; CDR2 reads LQKENI. This CDR3 has 14 amino acids. CDR3 bases: TGTGCCAGCTCACCACTTCTATTCTCCTACGAGCAGTACTTC. Its translation is CASSPLLFSYEQYF.

The rearrangement joins TRBV9 to TRBJ2-3; D possibly corresponds to TRBD1 (7 bases). With 0 bases removed from V and 5 bases from J, the gap between germline ends came to 16 bases. The germline gives CDR1 SGDLS, CDR2 YYNGEE. The CDR3 has 16 residues. CDR3 nucleotides: TGTGCCAGCAGCGTAGTTGGGGCAGGGGGGATAGATACGCAGTATTTT. This translates into CASSVVGAGGIDTQYF. The full variable domain, completed using reference TRBV9 and TRBJ2-3, is DSGVTQTPKHLITATGQRVTLRCSPRSGDLSVYWYQQSLDQGLQFLIQYYNGEERAKGNILERFSAQQFPDLHSELNLSSLELGDSALYFCASSVVGAGGIDTQYFGPGTRLTVL.

V and J are TRBV7-2 and TRBJ1-5, with D perhaps matching TRBD1 (6 bases). In germline, CDR1 is SGHTA, CDR2 FQGNSA. The CDR3 sequence is 14 residues long. Trimming left V 2 bases short and J 7 bases short, with 12 bases between. The chain's CDR3 is CASSLSGAEQPQHF. Written as DNA, the CDR3 is TGTGCCAGCAGCTTATCAGGGGCTGAGCAGCCCCAGCATTTT.

The chain joins TRBV5-1 to TRBJ1-2; D is possibly TRBD1 (6 bases). CDR3 length equals 13 residues. Trimming pared 3 bases from V and 7 bases from J, leaving 13 bases between. Germline V lookup: CDR1 SGHRS, CDR2 YFSETQ. CDR3 in amino acids: CASSSRTASGYTF. The CDR3 DNA reads TGCGCCAGCAGCTCGCGGACAGCAAGTGGCTACACCTTC.

The chain is built from TRBV5-5 and TRBJ1-2, with D hard to call. This CDR3 has 12 amino acids. V was trimmed by 4 bases and J by 8 bases, leaving 12 bases between them. Germline V gene lookup returns CDR1 SGHKS and CDR2 YYEKEE (reference sequence). The CDR3 DNA follows: TGTGCCAGCAGCGCCTACCCGGGAGGCTACACCTTC. This codes for CASSAYPGGYTF.

The chain has TRBV3-1 (or the pseudogene TRBV3-2) and TRBJ1-2; no firm D call. The CDR3 is made up of 17 amino acids. V lost 0 bases and J 0 bases, leaving 14 bases between the germline ends. Germline lookup yields CDR1 LGHDT and CDR2 YNNKEL (reference sequence). The CDR3 region is CASSQDTRRSANYGYTF. CDR3 nucleotides: TGTGCCAGCAGCCAAGATACTCGGAGATCGGCTAACTATGGCTACACCTTC.

The chain carries TRBV28 and TRBJ1-1, with a possible D match to TRBD1 (6 bases). This CDR3 region has 14 residues. The ends were cut back, 5 bases at V and 7 bases at J, with 17 bases in the middle. CDR1 is MDHEN and CDR2 is SYDVKM in the germline V gene. CDR3 region: CASSEQGRRVEAFF. The DNA for the CDR3 is TGTGCCAGCAGTGAACAGGGTAGACGCGTTGAAGCTTTCTTT. The whole variable domain, remainder taken from reference TRBV28 and TRBJ1-1, is DVKVTQSSRYLVKRTGEKVFLECVQDMDHENMFWYRQDPGLGLRLIYFSYDVKMKEKGDIPEGYSVSREKKERFSLILESASTNQTSMYLCASSEQGRRVEAFFGQGTRLTVV.

The chain is built from TRBV28 and TRBJ2-1; tentatively, D is TRBD1 (5 bases). CDR1 is MDHEN, CDR2 SYDVKM, per germline. There are 17 residues in the CDR3. V was pared by 7 bases and J by 0 bases, with 19 bases between. The CDR3 is CASIKGEQVSSYNEQFF. The CDR3 region has the DNA TGTGCCAGCATCAAAGGGGAACAGGTGAGCTCCTACAATGAGCAGTTCTTC.

CDR3 sequence reads: CASSLLGQGIDGANVLTF. The CDR3 DNA reads TGTGCCAGCAGCTTACTCGGACAGGGAATTGATGGGGCCAACGTCCTGACTTTC. The gene calls are TRBV7-8 and TRBJ2-6, with TRBD1 matching 8 bases. Germline V gene lookup returns CDR1 SGHVS and CDR2 FQNEAQ. Unmatched junction bases numbered 9, after V lost 2 bases and J lost 3 bases. This CDR3 has 18 amino acids.

This chain joins TRBV6-5 and TRBJ1-2; D gene uncertain. This CDR3 has 14 residues. V dropped 6 bases and J dropped 4 bases, with 15 bases sitting between them. Per germline, CDR1 MNHEY and CDR2 SVGAGI. This CDR3 reads CASRGDRLGYGYTF. Here the CDR3 DNA reads TGTGCCAGCAGGGGAGACCGTTTAGGCTATGGCTACACCTTC.